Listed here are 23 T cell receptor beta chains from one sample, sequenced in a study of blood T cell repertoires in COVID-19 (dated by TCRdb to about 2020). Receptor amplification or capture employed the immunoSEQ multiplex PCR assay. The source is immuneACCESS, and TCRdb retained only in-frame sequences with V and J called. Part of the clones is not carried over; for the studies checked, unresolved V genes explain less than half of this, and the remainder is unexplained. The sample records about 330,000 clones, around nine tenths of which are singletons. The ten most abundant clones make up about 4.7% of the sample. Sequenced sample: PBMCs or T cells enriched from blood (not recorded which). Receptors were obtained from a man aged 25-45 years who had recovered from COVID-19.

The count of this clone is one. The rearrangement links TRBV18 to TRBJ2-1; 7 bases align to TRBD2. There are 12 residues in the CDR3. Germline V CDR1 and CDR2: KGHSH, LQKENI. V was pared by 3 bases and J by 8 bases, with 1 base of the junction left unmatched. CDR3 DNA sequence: TGTGCCAGCTCACCTACTAGCGATGAGCAGTTCTTC. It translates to CASSPTSDEQFF.

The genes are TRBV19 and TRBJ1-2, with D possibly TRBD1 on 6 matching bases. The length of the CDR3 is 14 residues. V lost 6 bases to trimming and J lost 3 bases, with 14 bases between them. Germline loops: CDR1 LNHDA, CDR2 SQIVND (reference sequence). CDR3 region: CASSPPDSYYGYTF. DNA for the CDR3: TGTGCCAGTAGCCCCCCGGACAGTTACTATGGCTACACCTTC.

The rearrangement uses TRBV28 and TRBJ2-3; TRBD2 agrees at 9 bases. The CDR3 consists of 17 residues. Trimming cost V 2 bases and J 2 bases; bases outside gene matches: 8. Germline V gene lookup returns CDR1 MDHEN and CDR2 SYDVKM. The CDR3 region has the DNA TGTGCCAGCAGTTTAGCCGGGCGGGGGGGGATCACAGATACGCAGTATTTT. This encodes CASSLAGRGGITDTQYF.

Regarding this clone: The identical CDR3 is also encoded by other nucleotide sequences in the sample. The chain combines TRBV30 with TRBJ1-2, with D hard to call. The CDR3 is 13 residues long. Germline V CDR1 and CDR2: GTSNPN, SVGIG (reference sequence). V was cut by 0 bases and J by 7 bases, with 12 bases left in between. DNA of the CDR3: TGTGCCTGGAGTGTTGAGGGCCTGGGTGGCTACACCTTC. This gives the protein CAWSVEGLGGYTF.

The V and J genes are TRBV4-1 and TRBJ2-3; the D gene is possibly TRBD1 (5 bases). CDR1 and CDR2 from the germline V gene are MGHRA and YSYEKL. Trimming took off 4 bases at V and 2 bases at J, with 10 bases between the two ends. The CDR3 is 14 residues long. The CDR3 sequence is CASSLWGATDTQYF. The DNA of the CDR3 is TGCGCCAGCAGCCTCTGGGGCGCCACAGATACGCAGTATTTT.

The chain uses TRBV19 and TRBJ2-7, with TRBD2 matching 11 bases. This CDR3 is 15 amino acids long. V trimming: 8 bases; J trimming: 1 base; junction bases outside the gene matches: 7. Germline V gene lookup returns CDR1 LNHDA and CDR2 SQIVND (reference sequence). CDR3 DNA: TGTGCCAGTGGTCCTAGCGGGGGGCCTTCCTACGAGCAGTACTTC. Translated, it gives CASGPSGGPSYEQYF.

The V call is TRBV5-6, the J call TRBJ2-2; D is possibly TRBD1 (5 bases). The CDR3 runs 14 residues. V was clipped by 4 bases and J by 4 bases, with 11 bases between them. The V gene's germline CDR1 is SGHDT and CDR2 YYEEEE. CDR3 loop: CASSPGWSTGELFF. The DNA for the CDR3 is TGTGCCAGCAGCCCAGGGTGGAGCACCGGGGAGCTGTTTTTT.

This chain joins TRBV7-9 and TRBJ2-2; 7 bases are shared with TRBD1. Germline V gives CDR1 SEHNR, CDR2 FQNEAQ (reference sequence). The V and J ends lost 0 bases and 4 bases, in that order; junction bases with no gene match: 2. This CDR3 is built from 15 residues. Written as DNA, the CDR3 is TGTGCCAGCAGCTTAGCCCGACAGGGCACCGGGGAGCTGTTTTTT. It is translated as CASSLARQGTGELFF.

Here the CDR3 reads CASSPPGDPYNGYTF. The CDR3 bases are TGTGCCAGCTCACCGCCGGGGGACCCATATAATGGCTACACCTTC. The chain combines TRBV18 with TRBJ1-2; D perhaps matches TRBD1 (5 bases). This CDR3 region has 15 residues. V shed 3 bases and J shed 6 bases, with 17 bases lying between them. CDR1 is KGHSH, CDR2 LQKENI, per germline. Based on the CDR3 plus reference TRBV18 and TRBJ1-2, the full variable domain is NAGVMQNPRHLVRRRGQEARLRCSPMKGHSHVYWYRQLPEEGLKFMVYLQKENIIDESGMPKERFSAEFPKEGPSILRIQQVVRGDSAAYFCASSPPGDPYNGYTFGSGTRLTVV.

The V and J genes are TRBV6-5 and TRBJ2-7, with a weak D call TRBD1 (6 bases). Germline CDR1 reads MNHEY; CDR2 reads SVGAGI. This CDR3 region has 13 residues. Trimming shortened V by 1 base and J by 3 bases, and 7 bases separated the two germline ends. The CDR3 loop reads CASSYLQGYEQYF. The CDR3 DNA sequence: TGTGCCAGCAGTTACTTACAGGGCTACGAGCAGTACTTC.

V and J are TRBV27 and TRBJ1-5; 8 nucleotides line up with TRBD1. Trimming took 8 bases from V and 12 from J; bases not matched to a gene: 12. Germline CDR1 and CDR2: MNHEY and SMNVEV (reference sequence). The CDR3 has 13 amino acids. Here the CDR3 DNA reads TGTGCCAGCGGGGCGTTCGGACAGGGAGTCCAGCATTTT. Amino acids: CASGAFGQGVQHF.

This CDR3 is CASSTPHEGSGYTF. CDR3 coding DNA: TGTGCCAGCAGTACCCCCCACGAGGGCAGTGGCTACACCTTC. The chain employs TRBV28 and TRBJ1-2, with no clear D. V was trimmed by 5 bases and J by 7 bases, leaving 17 bases between them. The germline V gene has CDR1 MDHEN and CDR2 SYDVKM. The CDR3 is 14 residues long.

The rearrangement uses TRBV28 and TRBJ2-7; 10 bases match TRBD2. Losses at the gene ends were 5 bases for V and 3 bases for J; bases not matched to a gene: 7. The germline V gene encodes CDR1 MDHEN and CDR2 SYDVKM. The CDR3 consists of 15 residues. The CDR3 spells CASSPGTSAIYEQYF. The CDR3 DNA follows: TGTGCCAGCAGTCCTGGGACTAGCGCGATCTACGAGCAGTACTTC.

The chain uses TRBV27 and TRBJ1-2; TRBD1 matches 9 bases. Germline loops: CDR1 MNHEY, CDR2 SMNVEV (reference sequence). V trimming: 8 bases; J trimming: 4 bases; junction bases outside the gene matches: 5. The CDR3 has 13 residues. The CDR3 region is CASSGTGTYGYTF. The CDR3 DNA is TGTGCCAGCTCCGGGACAGGGACCTATGGCTACACCTTC.

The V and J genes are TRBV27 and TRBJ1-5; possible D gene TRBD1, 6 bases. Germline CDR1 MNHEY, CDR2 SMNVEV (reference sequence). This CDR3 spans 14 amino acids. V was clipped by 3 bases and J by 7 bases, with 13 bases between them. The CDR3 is CASSFTGSQQPQHF. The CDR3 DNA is TGTGCCAGCAGTTTCACAGGGAGTCAACAGCCCCAGCATTTT.

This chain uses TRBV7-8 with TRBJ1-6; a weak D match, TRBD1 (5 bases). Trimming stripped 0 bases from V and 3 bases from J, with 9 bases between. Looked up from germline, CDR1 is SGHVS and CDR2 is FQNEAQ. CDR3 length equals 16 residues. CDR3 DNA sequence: TGTGCCAGCAGCTTAGCAGGGGCGGACTATAATTCACCCCTCCACTTT. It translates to CASSLAGADYNSPLHF. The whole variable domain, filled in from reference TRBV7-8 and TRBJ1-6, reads GAGVSQSPRYKVAKRGQDVALRCDPISGHVSLFWYQQALGQGPEFLTYFQNEAQLDKSGLPSDRFFAERPEGSVSTLKIQRTQQEDSAVYLCASSLAGADYNSPLHFGNGTRLTVT.

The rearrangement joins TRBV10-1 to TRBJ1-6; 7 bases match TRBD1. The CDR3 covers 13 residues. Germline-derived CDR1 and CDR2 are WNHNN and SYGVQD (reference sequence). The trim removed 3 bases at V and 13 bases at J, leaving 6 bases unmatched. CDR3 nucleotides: TGCGCCAGCAGTGACCAGGGGACAGACCCCCTCCACTTT. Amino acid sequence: CASSDQGTDPLHF.

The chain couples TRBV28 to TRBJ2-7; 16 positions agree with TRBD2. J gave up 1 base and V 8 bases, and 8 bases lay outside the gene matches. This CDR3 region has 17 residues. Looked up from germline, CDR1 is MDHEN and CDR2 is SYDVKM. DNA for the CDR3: TGTGCCAGCTGCCAGGGACTAGCGGGGGGGCGATCCTACGAGCAGTACTTC. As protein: CASCQGLAGGRSYEQYF.

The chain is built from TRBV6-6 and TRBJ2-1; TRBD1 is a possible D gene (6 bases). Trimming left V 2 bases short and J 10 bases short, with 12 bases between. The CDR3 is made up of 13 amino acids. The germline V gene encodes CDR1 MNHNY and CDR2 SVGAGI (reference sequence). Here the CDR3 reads CASSYGPGQEQFF. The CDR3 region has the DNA TGTGCCAGCAGTTACGGTCCCGGACAGGAGCAGTTCTTC.

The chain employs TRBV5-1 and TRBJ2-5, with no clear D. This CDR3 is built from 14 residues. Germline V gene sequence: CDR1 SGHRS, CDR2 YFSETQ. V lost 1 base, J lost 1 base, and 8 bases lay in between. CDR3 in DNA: TGCGCCAGCAGCTTGACAACCCCCCAAGAGACCCAGTACTTC. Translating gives CASSLTTPQETQYF.

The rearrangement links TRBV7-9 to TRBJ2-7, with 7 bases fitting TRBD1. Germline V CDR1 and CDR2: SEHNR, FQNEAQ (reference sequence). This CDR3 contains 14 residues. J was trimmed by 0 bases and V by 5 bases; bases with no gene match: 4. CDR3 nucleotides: TGTGCCAGCAGCCAGACAGGGCTCTCCTACGAGCAGTACTTC. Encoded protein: CASSQTGLSYEQYF.

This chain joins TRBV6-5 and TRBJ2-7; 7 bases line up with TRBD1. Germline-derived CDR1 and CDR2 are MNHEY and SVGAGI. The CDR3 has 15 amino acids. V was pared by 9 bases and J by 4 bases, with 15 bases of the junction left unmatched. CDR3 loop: CASRLLGTEKYEQYF. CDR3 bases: TGTGCCAGTAGATTACTCGGGACAGAGAAATACGAGCAGTACTTC.

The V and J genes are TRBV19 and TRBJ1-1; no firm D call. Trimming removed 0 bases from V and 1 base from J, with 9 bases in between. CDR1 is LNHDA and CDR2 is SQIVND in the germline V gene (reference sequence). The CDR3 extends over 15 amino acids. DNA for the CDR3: TGTGCCAGTAGTATAGATTCGGCGGAGAACACTGAAGCTTTCTTT. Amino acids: CASSIDSAENTEAFF.